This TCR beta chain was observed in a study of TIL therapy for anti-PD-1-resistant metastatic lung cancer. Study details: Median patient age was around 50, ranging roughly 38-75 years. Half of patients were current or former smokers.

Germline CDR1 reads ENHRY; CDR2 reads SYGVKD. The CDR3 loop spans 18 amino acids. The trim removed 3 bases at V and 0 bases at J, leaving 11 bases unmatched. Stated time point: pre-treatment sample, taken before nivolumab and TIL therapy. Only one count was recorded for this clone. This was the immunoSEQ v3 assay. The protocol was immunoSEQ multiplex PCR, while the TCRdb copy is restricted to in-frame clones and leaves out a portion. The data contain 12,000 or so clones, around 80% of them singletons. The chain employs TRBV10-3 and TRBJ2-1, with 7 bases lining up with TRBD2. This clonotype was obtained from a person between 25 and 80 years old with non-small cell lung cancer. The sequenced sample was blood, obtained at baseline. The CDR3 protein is CAISDFRLAGLSYNEQFF. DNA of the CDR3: TGTGCCATCAGTGATTTCAGACTAGCTGGGCTCTCCTACAATGAGCAGTTCTTC.